Below are 18 T cell receptor beta chains sequenced from a single sample in a study of T cell repertoires in cytomegalovirus infection. TCRdb analysed the reads with MiXCR anew, one entry per CDR3 protein. The profile shows some 940,000 distinct CDR3 sequences, roughly 31% of them singletons. No antigen has been identified for these receptors. This specimen was cultured CD8+ T cells from PBMCs, taken from culture after CMV antigen stimulation. The receptors shown here come from a human donor in good health (CMV status not recorded). Some clones in this sample may be carry-over from other donors' samples.

The sample holds a few counts of this clonotype. The J gene is TRBJ1-5, the V gene TRBV15; maybe TRBD1 (5 bases). The germline V gene has CDR1 LNHNV and CDR2 YYDKDF (reference sequence). This CDR3 has 18 residues. V dropped 0 bases and J dropped 1 base, with 16 bases sitting between them. DNA of the CDR3: TGTGCCACCAGCAGAGATTCGAATACGGGGGTAAGCAATCAGCCCCAGCATTTT. Amino acid sequence: CATSRDSNTGVSNQPQHF.

Ten or more counts support this clonotype. This rearrangement joins TRBV7-6 to TRBJ1-1; D uncertain. V was trimmed by 3 bases and J by 1 base, leaving 12 bases between them. Germline lookup yields CDR1 SGHVS and CDR2 FNYEAQ. The CDR3 has 15 residues. CDR3 protein: CASSFNTGENTEAFF. CDR3 DNA: TGTGCCAGCAGCTTTAACACCGGGGAGAACACTGAAGCTTTCTTT.

The V gene is TRBV6-6, the J gene TRBJ1-5; D possibly corresponds to TRBD1 (6 bases). V dropped 7 bases and J dropped 4 bases, with 17 bases sitting between them. This CDR3 is 15 amino acids long. In germline, CDR1 is MNHNY, CDR2 SVGAGI (reference sequence). CDR3 sequence reads: CASKLRDMGNQPQHF. The CDR3 region has the DNA TGTGCCAGCAAACTCCGGGACATGGGTAATCAGCCCCAGCATTTT.

This chain connects TRBV7-6 to TRBJ1-2; 8 nucleotides line up with TRBD1. Germline CDR1 is SGHVS and CDR2 is FNYEAQ. The ends lost 1 base at V and 2 bases at J; junction bases unmatched: 12. CDR3 size: 18 residues. Here the CDR3 DNA reads TGTGCCAGCAGCTTAGACCTCGAACAGGGGGAGATCAACTATGGCTACACCTTC. As protein: CASSLDLEQGEINYGYTF.

The V call is TRBV6-1, the J call TRBJ2-1; TRBD2 is a possible D gene (5 bases). Trimming pared 7 bases from V and 15 bases from J, leaving 16 bases between. The CDR3 runs 11 residues. The germline CDR1 and CDR2 sequences are MNHNS and SASEGT. The DNA of the CDR3 is TGTGCCAGCATTACGGGATTTGGGGTGTTCTTC. It codes for CASITGFGVFF.

A few counts support this clonotype. The gene calls are TRBV19 and TRBJ1-6; the match to TRBD1 covers 8 bases. Germline assignment: CDR1 LNHDA and CDR2 SQIVND (reference sequence). V lost 9 bases and J lost 7; bases outside the gene matches: 8. The CDR3 extends over 14 amino acids. The CDR3 here is CASAGTGGNSPLHF. The CDR3 DNA follows: TGTGCCAGCGCCGGGACAGGAGGAAATTCACCCCTCCACTTT.

The rearrangement links TRBV12-3 or TRBV12-4 to TRBJ1-2; D not certain. This CDR3 comprises 14 residues. V was pared by 2 bases and J by 8 bases, with 15 bases between. Written as DNA, the CDR3 is TGTGCCAGCAGTTTAAAGGAGACAACGGGGGGCTACACCTTC. Protein: CASSLKETTGGYTF.

V usage is TRBV7-8 and J usage is TRBJ2-5; 8 positions agree with TRBD2. Per germline, CDR1 SGHVS and CDR2 FQNEAQ. The trim removed 2 bases at V and 2 bases at J, leaving 19 bases unmatched. The CDR3 length is 20 residues. CDR3 region: CASSLRRRGAGPGVQETQYF. CDR3 bases: TGTGCCAGCAGCTTAAGGCGGCGGGGGGCGGGTCCAGGGGTTCAAGAGACCCAGTACTTC.

This clonotype was seen just once. The chain is built from TRBV9 and TRBJ2-1, with 13 bases aligning to TRBD2. Germline CDR1 SGDLS, CDR2 YYNGEE. The CDR3 length is 15 residues. V shed 6 bases and J 7 bases; nucleotides not matched to a gene: 7. The CDR3, as DNA: TGTGCCAGCACGGTAACTAGCGGGGGGGCAAATGAGCAGTTCTTC. It codes for CASTVTSGGANEQFF. Full variable domain (outside the CDR3, taken from reference TRBV9 and TRBJ2-1): DSGVTQTPKHLITATGQRVTLRCSPRSGDLSVYWYQQSLDQGLQFLIQYYNGEERAKGNILERFSAQQFPDLHSELNLSSLELGDSALYFCASTVTSGGANEQFFGPGTRLTVL.

The count of this clonotype is one. The chain couples TRBV13 to TRBJ1-4; D perhaps matches TRBD1 (6 bases). The V end lost 5 bases, the J end lost 5 bases, and 12 bases lay between the germline ends. The CDR3 length is 14 residues. Germline values: CDR1 PRHDT, CDR2 FYEKMQ (reference sequence). The CDR3 DNA sequence: TGTGCCAGCAGCGAGGGACACTGGAATGAAAAACTGTTTTTT. Protein: CASSEGHWNEKLFF.

The genes are TRBV20-1 and TRBJ1-1; D call uncertain. Germline CDR1 and CDR2: DFQATT and SNEGSKA (reference sequence). V shed 3 bases and J shed 1 base, with 18 bases lying between them. The CDR3 extends over 16 amino acids. The DNA for the CDR3 is TGCAGTGCTAGTTTCTCATACAGATCCTCGAACACTGAAGCTTTCTTT. Translated: CSASFSYRSSNTEAFF.

This chain joins TRBV4-1 and TRBJ1-2; 11 bases line up with TRBD1. The CDR3 is 13 amino acids. The junction had 4 bases not matched to a gene; V was cut back by 3 bases and J by 10 bases. CDR1 is MGHRA, CDR2 YSYEKL, per germline. CDR3 sequence: CASSQGQGVIYTF. The CDR3 DNA is TGCGCCAGCAGCCAGGGACAGGGGGTAATCTACACCTTC.

V usage is TRBV25-1 and J usage is TRBJ1-1; 9 nucleotides line up with TRBD1. Germline CDR1 reads MGHDK; CDR2 reads SYGVNS. The CDR3 length is 16 residues. The V gene end was trimmed by 1 base and the J gene end by 2 bases; junction bases not matched to a gene: 5. The CDR3 region has the DNA TGTGCCAGCAGTGAATGGGGGACAGGGTTAAACACTGAAGCTTTCTTT. It codes for CASSEWGTGLNTEAFF.

This clonotype has at least ten counts. V gene TRBV7-8 combines with J gene TRBJ2-7; D is perhaps TRBD1 (5 bases). CDR1 and CDR2 (germline): SGHVS, FQNEAQ. The CDR3 totals 16 residues. V was cut by 5 bases and J by 2 bases, with 19 bases left in between. This CDR3 reads CASSSKARDSPYEQYF. CDR3 nucleotide sequence: TGTGCCAGCAGCAGCAAGGCCCGAGACAGCCCCTACGAGCAGTACTTC.

The V gene is TRBV13, the J gene TRBJ2-3, with TRBD2 matching over 9 bases. The CDR3 loop spans 16 amino acids. CDR1 is PRHDT and CDR2 is FYEKMQ in the germline V gene (reference sequence). Trimming cost V 2 bases and J 2 bases; bases outside gene matches: 5. The DNA for the CDR3 is TGTGCCAGCAGCTTACCCCCTAGCGGGATCACAGATACGCAGTATTTT. Its translation is CASSLPPSGITDTQYF.

This clonotype was counted many times. CDR3: CASSYSGGGGYTF. The CDR3 DNA reads as TGTGCCAGCAGTTACTCAGGGGGGGGAGGCTACACCTTC. The chain links TRBV6-5 to TRBJ1-2; D possibly corresponds to TRBD1 (6 bases). With 0 bases removed from V and 8 bases from J, the gap between germline ends came to 10 bases. CDR3 size: 13 residues. From germline, CDR1 is MNHEY and CDR2 SVGAGI.

This clonotype was observed a handful of times. The chain couples TRBV7-9 to TRBJ2-2; D is uncertain. The CDR3 totals 16 residues. Trimming cost V 4 bases and J 5 bases, with 17 bases left between them. CDR1 is SEHNR, CDR2 FQNEAQ, per germline (reference sequence). CDR3 sequence reads: CASSSATWDRTGELFF. CDR3 in DNA: TGTGCCAGCAGCTCCGCCACATGGGATCGAACCGGGGAGCTGTTTTTT.

This clonotype occurred once. V usage is TRBV2 and J usage is TRBJ1-2; D might be TRBD1 (5 bases). CDR3 length: 12 amino acids. With 8 bases removed from V and 14 bases from J, the gap between germline ends came to 21 bases. Germline values: CDR1 SNHLY, CDR2 FYNNEI. Written as DNA, the CDR3 is TGTGCCAGCCAGCAGTGGGGGGTAGCTCATACCTTC. As protein: CASQQWGVAHTF.